Listed here are 5 T cell receptor beta chains from one sample, sequenced in a study of early T cells in non-severe SARS-CoV-2 infection. TCRdb re-analysed the 5' RACE reads in MiXCR, keeping a single row per CDR3 protein. Among fewer than 25,000 distinct CDR3 sequences listed, roughly 4.6% were seen once. Sequenced sample: whole blood. The source is an adult who was a healthcare worker with PCR-confirmed SARS-CoV-2 infection or an uninfected control (not recorded which).

This clonotype was seen many times. The chain links TRBV6-6 to TRBJ2-1; 11 nucleotides agree with TRBD2. The length of the CDR3 is 16 residues. The trim removed 1 base at V and 5 bases at J, leaving 4 bases unmatched. The germline CDR1 and CDR2 sequences are MNHNY and SVGAGI (reference sequence). For the CDR3, the DNA is TGTGCCAGCAGTTACTTAGCGGGGGGGTCCCACAATGAGCAGTTCTTC. Its translation is CASSYLAGGSHNEQFF.

By share, this clonotype counts as medium-sized. CDR3 sequence reads: CASSEGLGTENTEAFF. CDR3 bases: TGTGCCAGCAGTGAAGGGTTGGGGACAGAGAACACTGAAGCTTTCTTT. The chain couples TRBV6-1 to TRBJ1-1, with TRBD1 matching over 7 bases. Trimming cost V 1 base and J 1 base; bases outside gene matches: 6. The germline V gene encodes CDR1 MNHNS and CDR2 SASEGT. The CDR3 runs 16 residues.

At least ten counts were recorded for this clonotype. The chain links TRBV7-9 to TRBJ1-1, with no clear D. Germline V CDR1 and CDR2: SEHNR, FQNEAQ (reference sequence). The V end lost 1 base, the J end lost 3 bases, and 9 bases lay between the germline ends. The CDR3 runs to 14 residues. In DNA, the CDR3 is TGTGCCAGCAGCTTAGGAAGTAGAGACACTGAAGCTTTCTTT. Translating gives CASSLGSRDTEAFF.

This clonotype was seen a handful of times. This chain links TRBV2 with TRBJ2-5; 8 nucleotides agree with TRBD2. CDR3 length: 13 amino acids. V shed 5 bases and J 5 bases; nucleotides not matched to a gene: 4. The V gene's germline CDR1 is SNHLY and CDR2 FYNNEI. CDR3 nucleotide sequence: TGTGCCAGCAGTATTAGACTAGCGGAGACCCAGTACTTC. Its translation: CASSIRLAETQYF.

This clonotype was seen ten or more times. This rearrangement joins TRBV5-6 to TRBJ1-6, with TRBD1 matching over 8 bases. The ends lost 0 bases at V and 7 bases at J; junction bases unmatched: 3. Germline V gene sequence: CDR1 SGHDT, CDR2 YYEEEE. The CDR3 is made up of 15 amino acids. This CDR3 reads CASSLDRGFNSPLHF. In nucleotides, the CDR3 is TGTGCCAGCAGCTTGGACAGGGGGTTCAATTCACCCCTCCACTTT.